Below are 2 T cell receptor beta chains sequenced from a single sample in a study of blood T cells in healthy people across ages. Next came a second PCR, run for about 6 to 12 cycles, which used a sample-barcoded 5' primer along with a J-beta primer mix. One entry per CDR3 protein, called by TCRdb with MiXCR from the 5' RACE reads. Among 700,000 to 900,000 distinct CDR3 sequences listed, around a quarter were seen once. These sequences were also reported in another study, on T cells of mothers and their children.

Sequencing used blood. The receptors were sampled from a boy younger than 18 in good health.

This clonotype occurred many times. V and J are TRBV5-1 and TRBJ2-5; D ambiguous. Germline lookup yields CDR1 SGHRS and CDR2 YFSETQ. Trimming shortened V by 4 bases and J by 2 bases, and 12 bases separated the two germline ends. The CDR3 extends over 14 amino acids. DNA of the CDR3: TGCGCCAGCAGCCCCCCTACAGCTCAAGAGACCCAGTACTTC. Translated, it gives CASSPPTAQETQYF.

A few counts support this clonotype. The chain joins TRBV7-9 to TRBJ1-3, with no clear D. Germline CDR1 and CDR2: SEHNR and FQNEAQ (reference sequence). The ends were cut back, 5 bases at V and 0 bases at J, with 5 bases in the middle. CDR3 length equals 13 residues. The CDR3 here is CASSLVSGNTIYF. The CDR3 region has the DNA TGTGCCAGCAGCCTCGTCTCTGGAAACACCATATATTTT.